This T cell receptor (beta chain) was identified in a study of T cells after posttransplantation cyclophosphamide. Turning to this clone: Its antigen is unknown.

General observations from the study: Donor-recipient repertoire similarity was low at 1-2 months, rising over year one. TRB overlap between skin or GI tissue T cells and blood was limited. After PTCy, TRB diversity resembled that of CNI/methotrexate controls.

Peripheral blood was collected from the related graft donor on the marrow donation day. Germline assignment: CDR1 MDHEN and CDR2 SYDVKM. The CDR3 totals 15 residues. The V gene end was trimmed by 6 bases and the J gene end by 5 bases; junction bases not matched to a gene: 12. This table comes from immunoSEQ multiplex PCR, and its TCRdb copy is limited to in-frame clones, with some not included. This repertoire shows approximately 18,000 clones, roughly 80% found once; its top ten account for under 10%. The rearrangement uses TRBV28 and TRBJ2-5, with 7 bases identical to TRBD2. Specimen: memory CD4+ T cells sorted from blood. This clonotype was sampled from a man aged 25-45 years in good health and a related stem cell transplant donor. The CDR3 nucleotides read TGTGCCAGCAGCCTACCGGGAGGCGAGTCGGAGACCCAGTACTTC. The encoded protein is CASSLPGGESETQYF.